These T cell receptor beta chains were read from a single sample in a study of OX40 agonist ivuxolimab in advanced cancers. Repertoires were generated with immunoSEQ multiplex PCR, while TCRdb's copy carries only in-frame clones and drops some. The repertoire includes approximately 38,000 clones, roughly four fifths of them detected once, and 21% sits in the top ten. Sequencing was performed on CD4+ or CD8+ T cells sorted from blood, taken in a trial of the OX40 agonist ivuxolimab. These receptors were obtained from an adult with an advanced solid tumor such as melanoma, head and neck, liver or kidney cancer. CDR3s include the opening cysteine and the closing phenylalanine or tryptophan. The D gene is left open where the match is weak. The listing skips clone size in some rows; elsewhere it reads once, few, many or a size class.

- | TRBJ2-5 | - | TRBV13 | TGTGCCAGCAGCTTATCGGGCCGTGCGCTTCAAGAGACCCAGTACTTC | CASSLSGRALQETQYF
- | TRBJ2-1 | - | TRBV5-1 | TGCGCCAGCAGCCCGCCTAGCGTCTACAATGAGCAGTTCTTC | CASSPPSVYNEQFF
- | TRBJ1-1 | - | TRBV4-3 | TGCGCCAGCAGCCAAAACAGGGAGAGGGAAGCTTTCTTT | CASSQNREREAFF
- | TRBJ2-4 | - | TRBV5-5 | TGTGCCAGCAGCTTGGGGTTCCAAAACATTCAGTACTTC | CASSLGFQNIQYF
- | TRBJ2-4 | - | TRBV5-8 | TGTGCCAGCAGCTTGTTGGGCCCTAGGGGCAAAAACATTCAGTACTTC | CASSLLGPRGKNIQYF
- | TRBJ2-5 | once | TRBV30 | TGTGCCTGGAGTGATTACCCTAAACTAGAGACCCAGTACTTC | CAWSDYPKLETQYF
TRBD1 | TRBJ1-2 | - | TRBV28 | TGTGCCAGCAGTGGATACCGACAGGGGGCAGGCTACACCTTC | CASSGYRQGAGYTF
TRBD2 | TRBJ2-7 | - | TRBV5-3 | TGTGCCAGCGTCCCGACTAGCGCTCCTTTGGAGCAGTACTTC | CASVPTSAPLEQYF
- | TRBJ1-2 | few | TRBV28 | TGTGCCAGCGGCCGAGACAATAACTATGGCTACACCTTC | CASGRDNNYGYTF
- | TRBJ2-3 | - | TRBV7-9 | TGTGCCAGCAGCCCTAGTCTGCGGGCAGATACGCAGTATTTT | CASSPSLRADTQYF
- | TRBJ1-6 | - | TRBV28 | TGTGCCAGCAAACCCCAGGGATTGCATTCACCCCTCCACTTT | CASKPQGLHSPLHF
TRBD1 | TRBJ1-3 | - | TRBV5-1 | TGCGCCAGCAGCTCAGGGGACAGCTTATCTGGAAACACCATATATTTT | CASSSGDSLSGNTIYF
TRBD2 | TRBJ2-5 | - | TRBV7-3 | TGTGCCAGCAGCTTAACAGCGGGAGTAGGAGAGACCCAGTACTTC | CASSLTAGVGETQYF
TRBD1 | TRBJ1-5 | - | TRBV6-6 | TGTGCCAGCAGCTCCGACAGGGGCGGACAGCCCCAGCATTTT | CASSSDRGGQPQHF
TRBD1 | TRBJ1-4 | - | TRBV19 | TGTGCCAGTAGTAACGACAGGGCAACTAATGAAAAACTGTTTTTT | CASSNDRATNEKLFF
TRBD1 | TRBJ2-7 | - | TRBV28 | TGTGCCAGCAGTACCCCAGGACAGGGGGCGGGGTGCGAGCAGTACTTC | CASSTPGQGAGCEQYF
- | TRBJ2-2 | - | TRBV29-1 | TGCAGCGTTGAAGATCCCTCGGGGGCGACGAACACCGGGGAGCTGTTTTTT | CSVEDPSGATNTGELFF
- | TRBJ2-7 | - | TRBV11-2 | TGTGCCAGCAGCTTAGCCAGCTCCTACGAGCAGTACTTC | CASSLASSYEQYF
TRBD1 | TRBJ1-3 | - | TRBV6-1 | TGTGCCAGCAGGATTACAGGGGAACCTGGAAACACCATATATTTT | CASRITGEPGNTIYF
TRBD1 | TRBJ2-7 | - | TRBV2 | TGTGCCAGCATCGGGACAGGGGGTTGGGGCGAGCAGTACTTC | CASIGTGGWGEQYF
- | TRBJ2-3 | - | TRBV29-1 | TGCAGCGTTGAAAGCGGTGCAGATACGCAGTATTTT | CSVESGADTQYF
- | TRBJ1-1 | - | TRBV6-5 | TGTGCCAGCAGTTACTCACAGAACACTGAAGCTTTCTTT | CASSYSQNTEAFF
- | TRBJ2-1 | - | TRBV2 | TGTGCCGGCAGCCTAGTTTCCTACAATGAGCAGTTCTTC | CAGSLVSYNEQFF
- | TRBJ1-1 | - | TRBV5-8 | TGTGCCAGCAGCTTGTTGGGGAACACTGAAGCTTTCTTT | CASSLLGNTEAFF
- | TRBJ1-1 | - | TRBV19 | TGTGCCAGTAGTAGGGGGGACTTGAACACTGAAGCTTTCTTT | CASSRGDLNTEAFF
- | TRBJ1-4 | few | TRBV28 | TGTGCCAGCAGTTTAGTTGGGCCAGCTAATGAAAAACTGTTTTTT | CASSLVGPANEKLFF
- | TRBJ1-4 | - | TRBV2 | TGTGCCAGCAGTAGACAGACTAATGAAAAACTGTTTTTT | CASSRQTNEKLFF
TRBD1 | TRBJ1-5 | - | TRBV19 | TGTGCCAGTACGATACAGGGGGATCAGCCCCAGCATTTT | CASTIQGDQPQHF
- | TRBJ2-3 | - | TRBV7-9 | TGTGCCAGCATCCTCGGGGGCACAGATACGCAGTATTTT | CASILGGTDTQYF
- | TRBJ1-2 | medium-sized | TRBV30 | TGTGCCTGGAGTCCGACGGTAGCTGGTAGCTATGGCTACACCTTC | CAWSPTVAGSYGYTF
TRBD1 | TRBJ2-7 | once | TRBV27 | TGTGCCAGCAGTTCCCGGGACAGGGTCCACGAGCAGTACTTC | CASSSRDRVHEQYF
- | TRBJ2-5 | - | TRBV4-3 | TGCGCCAGCAGCCAAGATGGAAGGAGAGAGACCCAGTACTTC | CASSQDGRRETQYF
- | TRBJ1-1 | - | TRBV6-5 | TGTGCCAGCAGTTACTCTGGGGGGGATGACACTGAAGCTTTCTTT | CASSYSGGDDTEAFF
- | TRBJ2-6 | - | TRBV18 | TGTGCCAGCTCACGACGAAGCGGAATCGCAAACTCTGGGGCCAACGTCCTGACTTTC | CASSRRSGIANSGANVLTF
TRBD1 | TRBJ2-1 | - | TRBV9 | TGTGCCAGCAGCATTCAGGGGGCCACCTACAATGAGCAGTTCTTC | CASSIQGATYNEQFF
- | TRBJ2-6 | - | TRBV7-2 | TGTGCCAGCAGCTTAATGGGGGCTGGGGCCAACGTCCTGACTTTC | CASSLMGAGANVLTF
TRBD1 | TRBJ2-3 | - | TRBV9 | TGTGCCAGCAGCCCCAGGGGGACAGATACGCAGTATTTT | CASSPRGTDTQYF
- | TRBJ1-2 | - | TRBV10-1 | TGCGCCAGCAGCACGGCCCCGGGCTATGGCTACACCTTC | CASSTAPGYGYTF
- | TRBJ2-2 | - | TRBV19 | TGTGCCAGTAGTAGTCCGGGACGTAGGCTTCCCGGGGAGCTGTTTTTT | CASSSPGRRLPGELFF
TRBD1 | TRBJ1-6 | - | TRBV19 | TGTGCCAGTAGTCCTACAGGGGTCAATTCACCCCTCCACTTT | CASSPTGVNSPLHF
- | TRBJ2-1 | - | TRBV7-2 | TGTGCCAGCAGCCGAGGAGGTGGGGGGAGCTCCTACAATGAGCAGTTCTTC | CASSRGGGGSSYNEQFF
- | TRBJ2-1 | - | TRBV4-1 | TGCGCCAGCAGCCTATCGGGCGTATGGAGTGAGCAGTTCTTC | CASSLSGVWSEQFF